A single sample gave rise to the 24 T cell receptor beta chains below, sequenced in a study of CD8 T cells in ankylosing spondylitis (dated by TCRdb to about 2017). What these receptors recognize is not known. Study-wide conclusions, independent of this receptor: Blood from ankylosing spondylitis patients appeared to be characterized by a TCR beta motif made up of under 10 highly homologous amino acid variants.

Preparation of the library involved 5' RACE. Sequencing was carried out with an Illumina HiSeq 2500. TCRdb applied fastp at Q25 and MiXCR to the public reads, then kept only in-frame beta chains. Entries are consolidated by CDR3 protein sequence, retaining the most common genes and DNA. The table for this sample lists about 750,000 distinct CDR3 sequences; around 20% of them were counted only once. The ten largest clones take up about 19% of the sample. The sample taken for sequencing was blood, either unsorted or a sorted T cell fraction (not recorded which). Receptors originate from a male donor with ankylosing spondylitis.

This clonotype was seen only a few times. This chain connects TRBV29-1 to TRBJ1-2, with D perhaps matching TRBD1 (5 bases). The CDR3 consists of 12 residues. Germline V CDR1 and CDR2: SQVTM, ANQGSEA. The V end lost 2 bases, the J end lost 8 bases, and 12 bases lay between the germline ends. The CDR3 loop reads CSVEPDIIGYTF. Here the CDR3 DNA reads TGCAGCGTTGAACCGGACATTATCGGCTACACCTTC.

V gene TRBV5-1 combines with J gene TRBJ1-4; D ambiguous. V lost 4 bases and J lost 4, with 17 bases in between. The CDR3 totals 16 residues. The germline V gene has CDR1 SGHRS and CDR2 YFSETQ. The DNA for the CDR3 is TGCGCCAGCAGCCTCTCGAGTCCGGATCTTAATGAAAAACTGTTTTTT. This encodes CASSLSSPDLNEKLFF.

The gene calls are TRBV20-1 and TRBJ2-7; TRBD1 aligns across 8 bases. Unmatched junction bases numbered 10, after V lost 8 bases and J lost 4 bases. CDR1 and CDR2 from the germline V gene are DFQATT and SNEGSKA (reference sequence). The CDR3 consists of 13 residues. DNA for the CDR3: TGCAGTCCGTTACGGACAGGGAGATACGAGCAGTACTTC. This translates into CSPLRTGRYEQYF.

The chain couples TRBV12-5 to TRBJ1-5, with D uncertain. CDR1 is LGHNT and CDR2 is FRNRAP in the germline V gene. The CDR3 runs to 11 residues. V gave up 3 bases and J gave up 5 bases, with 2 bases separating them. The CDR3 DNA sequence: TGTGCTAGTGGTTTAGATCAGCCCCAGCATTTT. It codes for CASGLDQPQHF.

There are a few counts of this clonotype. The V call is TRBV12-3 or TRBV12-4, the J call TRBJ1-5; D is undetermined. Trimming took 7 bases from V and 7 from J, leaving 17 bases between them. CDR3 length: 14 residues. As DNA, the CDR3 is TGTGCCAGCACCTTAGGAGGGTTGGGGCAGCCCCAGCATTTT. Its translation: CASTLGGLGQPQHF.

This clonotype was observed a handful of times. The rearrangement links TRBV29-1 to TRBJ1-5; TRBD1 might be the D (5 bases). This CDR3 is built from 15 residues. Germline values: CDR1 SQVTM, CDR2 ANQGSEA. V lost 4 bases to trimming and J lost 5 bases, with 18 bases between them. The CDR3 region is CSVVTGDGKYQPQHF. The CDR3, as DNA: TGCAGCGTTGTTACGGGGGACGGGAAATATCAGCCCCAGCATTTT.

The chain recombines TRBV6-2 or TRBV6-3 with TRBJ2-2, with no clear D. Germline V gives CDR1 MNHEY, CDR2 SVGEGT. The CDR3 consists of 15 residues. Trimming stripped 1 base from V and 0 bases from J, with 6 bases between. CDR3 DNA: TGTGCCAGCAGTTACTGGCGTCCGAACACCGGGGAGCTGTTTTTT. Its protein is CASSYWRPNTGELFF.

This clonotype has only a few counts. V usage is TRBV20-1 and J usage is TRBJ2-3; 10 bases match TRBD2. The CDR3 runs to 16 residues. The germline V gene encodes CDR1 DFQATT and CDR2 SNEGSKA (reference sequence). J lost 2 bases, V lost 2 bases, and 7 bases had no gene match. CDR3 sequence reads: CSARYLAGAFTDTQYF. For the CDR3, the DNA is TGCAGTGCTAGATATCTAGCGGGAGCTTTCACAGATACGCAGTATTTT.

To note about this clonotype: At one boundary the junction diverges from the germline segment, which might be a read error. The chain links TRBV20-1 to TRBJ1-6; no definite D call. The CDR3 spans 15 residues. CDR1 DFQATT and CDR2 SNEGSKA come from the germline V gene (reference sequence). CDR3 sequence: CSALEGRGYNSPLHF. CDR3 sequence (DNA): TGCAGTGCCCTGGAAGGGCGCGGGTATAACTCACCCCTCCACTTT.

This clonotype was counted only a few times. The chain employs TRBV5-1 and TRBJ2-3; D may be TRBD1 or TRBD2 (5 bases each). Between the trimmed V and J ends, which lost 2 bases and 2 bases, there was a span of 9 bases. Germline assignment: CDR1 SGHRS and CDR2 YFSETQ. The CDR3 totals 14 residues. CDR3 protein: CASSFWGFTDTQYF. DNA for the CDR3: TGCGCCAGCAGCTTTTGGGGGTTCACAGATACGCAGTATTTT.

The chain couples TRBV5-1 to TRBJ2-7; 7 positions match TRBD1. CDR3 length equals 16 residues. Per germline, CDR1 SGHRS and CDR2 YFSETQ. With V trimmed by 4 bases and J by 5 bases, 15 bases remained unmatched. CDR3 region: CASSPGQAIMGDEQYF. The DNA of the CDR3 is TGCGCCAGCAGCCCCGGACAGGCCATCATGGGGGACGAGCAGTACTTC.

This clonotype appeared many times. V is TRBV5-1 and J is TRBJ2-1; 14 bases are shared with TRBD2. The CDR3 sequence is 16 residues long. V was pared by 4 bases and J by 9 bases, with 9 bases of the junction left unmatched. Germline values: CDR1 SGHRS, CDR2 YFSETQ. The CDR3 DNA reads TGCGCCAGCAGCGTAATGGGACTAGCGGGAGTAGGTGAGCAGTTCTTC. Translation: CASSVMGLAGVGEQFF.

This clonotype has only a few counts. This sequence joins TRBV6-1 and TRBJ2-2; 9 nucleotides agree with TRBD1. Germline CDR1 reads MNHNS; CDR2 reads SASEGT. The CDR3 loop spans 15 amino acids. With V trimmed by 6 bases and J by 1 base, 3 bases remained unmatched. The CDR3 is CASSEGQGNTGELFF. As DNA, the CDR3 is TGTGCCAGCAGCGAGGGACAGGGGAACACCGGGGAGCTGTTTTTT.

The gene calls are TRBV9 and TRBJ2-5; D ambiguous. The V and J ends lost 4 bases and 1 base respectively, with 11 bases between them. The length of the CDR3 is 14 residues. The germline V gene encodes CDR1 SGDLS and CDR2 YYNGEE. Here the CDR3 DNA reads TGTGCCAGCAGCCCCGCGGTGAGCCAAGAGACCCAGTACTTC. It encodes CASSPAVSQETQYF.

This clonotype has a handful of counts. The CDR3: CASRAGAGYTDTQYF. The CDR3 DNA sequence: TGTGCCAGCAGGGCCGGGGCGGGTTACACAGATACGCAGTATTTT. This chain connects TRBV3-1 to TRBJ2-3; D is tentatively TRBD1 or TRBD2 (5 bases each). The CDR3 extends over 15 amino acids. Per the germline V gene, CDR1 is LGHDT and CDR2 is YNNKEL (reference sequence). Trimming removed 6 bases from V and 2 bases from J, with 15 bases in between.

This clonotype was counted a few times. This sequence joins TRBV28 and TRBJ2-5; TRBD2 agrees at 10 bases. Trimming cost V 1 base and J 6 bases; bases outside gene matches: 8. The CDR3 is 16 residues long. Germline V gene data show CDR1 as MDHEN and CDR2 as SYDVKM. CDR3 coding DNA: TGTGCCAGCAGTTTATATGCTAGCGGGAGCGAAAAGACCCAGTACTTC. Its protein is CASSLYASGSEKTQYF.

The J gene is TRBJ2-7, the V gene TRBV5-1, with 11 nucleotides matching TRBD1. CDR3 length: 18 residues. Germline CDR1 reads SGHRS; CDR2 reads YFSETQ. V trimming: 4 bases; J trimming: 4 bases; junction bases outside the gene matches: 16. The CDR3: CASSKPGQGVKGPYEQYF. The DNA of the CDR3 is TGCGCCAGCAGCAAGCCGGGACAGGGGGTAAAGGGACCTTACGAGCAGTACTTC.

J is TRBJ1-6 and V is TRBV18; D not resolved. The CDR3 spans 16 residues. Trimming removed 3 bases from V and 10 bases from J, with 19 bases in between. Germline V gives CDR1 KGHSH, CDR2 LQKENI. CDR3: CASSPANRATGSPLHF. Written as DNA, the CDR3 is TGTGCCAGCTCACCTGCTAATAGGGCCACGGGGTCACCCCTCCACTTT.

The CDR3 region has the DNA TGTGCCAGCAGTTTAGGGGGGCACTACGAGCAGTACTTC. The encoded protein is CASSLGGHYEQYF. The chain uses TRBV12-3 or TRBV12-4 and TRBJ2-7; maybe TRBD1 (6 bases). The germline V and J ends were trimmed by 1 base and 3 bases, with 7 bases remaining between them. This CDR3 has 13 residues.

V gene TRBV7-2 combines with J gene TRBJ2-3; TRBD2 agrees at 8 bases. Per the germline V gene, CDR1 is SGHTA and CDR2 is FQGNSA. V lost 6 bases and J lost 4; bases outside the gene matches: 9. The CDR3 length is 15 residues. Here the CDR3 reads CASRSPSGRADTQYF. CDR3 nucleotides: TGTGCCAGCAGGTCGCCTAGCGGGCGAGCAGATACGCAGTATTTT.

The CDR3 here is CASSLGAAGEVYEQYF. As DNA, the CDR3 is TGTGCCAGCAGCTTAGGGGCAGCGGGGGAGGTCTACGAGCAGTACTTC. The chain uses TRBV13 and TRBJ2-7, with TRBD2 identical over 8 bases. CDR1 is PRHDT and CDR2 is FYEKMQ in the germline V gene (reference sequence). V lost 0 bases and J lost 3; bases outside the gene matches: 7. CDR3 length: 16 residues. The whole variable domain, remainder taken from reference TRBV13 and TRBJ2-7, is AAGVIQSPRHLIKEKRETATLKCYPIPRHDTVYWYQQGPGQDPQFLISFYEKMQSDKGSIPDRFSAQQFSDYHSELNMSSLELGDSALYFCASSLGAAGEVYEQYFGPGTRLTVT.

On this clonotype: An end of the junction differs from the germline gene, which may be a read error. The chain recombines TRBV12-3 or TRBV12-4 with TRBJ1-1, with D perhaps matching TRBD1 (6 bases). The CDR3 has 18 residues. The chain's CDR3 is CACSRTPGGQSENTEAFF. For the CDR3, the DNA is TGTGCCTGCAGCCGGACCCCCGGGGGCCAGAGTGAGAACACTGAAGCTTTCTTT.

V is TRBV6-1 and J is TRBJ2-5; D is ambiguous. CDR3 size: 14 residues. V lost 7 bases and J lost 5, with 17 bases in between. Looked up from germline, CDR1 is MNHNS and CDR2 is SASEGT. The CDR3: CASKYPDRLETQYF. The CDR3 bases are TGTGCCAGCAAATACCCTGACCGGCTGGAGACCCAGTACTTC.

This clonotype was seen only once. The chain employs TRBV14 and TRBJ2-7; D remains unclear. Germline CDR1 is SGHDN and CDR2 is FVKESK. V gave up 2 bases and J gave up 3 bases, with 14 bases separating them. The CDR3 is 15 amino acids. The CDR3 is CASSQSLGAYYEQYF. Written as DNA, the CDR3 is TGTGCCAGCAGCCAATCCTTAGGCGCGTACTACGAGCAGTACTTC.